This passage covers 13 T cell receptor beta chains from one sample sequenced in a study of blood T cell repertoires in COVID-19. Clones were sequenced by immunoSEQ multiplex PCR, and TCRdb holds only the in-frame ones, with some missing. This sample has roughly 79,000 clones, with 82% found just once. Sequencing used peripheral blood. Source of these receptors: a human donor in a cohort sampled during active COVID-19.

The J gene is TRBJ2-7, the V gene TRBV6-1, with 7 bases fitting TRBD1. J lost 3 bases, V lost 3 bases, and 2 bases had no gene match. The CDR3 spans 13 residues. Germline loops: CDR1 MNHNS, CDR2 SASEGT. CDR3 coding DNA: TGTGCCAGCAGTGACGACAGGGTCTACGAGCAGTACTTC. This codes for CASSDDRVYEQYF.

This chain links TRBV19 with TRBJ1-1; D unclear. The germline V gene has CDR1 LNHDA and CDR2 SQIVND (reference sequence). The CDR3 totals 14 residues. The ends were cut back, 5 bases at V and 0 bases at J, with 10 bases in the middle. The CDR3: CASSAFIVNTEAFF. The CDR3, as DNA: TGTGCCAGTAGTGCGTTTATTGTGAACACTGAAGCTTTCTTT.

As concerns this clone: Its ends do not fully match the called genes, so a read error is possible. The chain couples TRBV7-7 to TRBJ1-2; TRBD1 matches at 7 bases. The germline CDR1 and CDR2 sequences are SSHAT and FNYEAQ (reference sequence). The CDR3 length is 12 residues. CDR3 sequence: CASSLGQNGYTF. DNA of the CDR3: TGTGCTAGCAGCTTGGGACAGAATGGCTACACCTTC.

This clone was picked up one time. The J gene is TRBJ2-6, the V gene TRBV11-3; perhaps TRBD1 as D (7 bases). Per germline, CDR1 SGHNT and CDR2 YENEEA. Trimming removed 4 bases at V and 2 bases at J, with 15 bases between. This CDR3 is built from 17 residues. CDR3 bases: TGTGCCAGCAGCTCAGGGGGGAATGGACCTGGGGCCAACGTCCTGACTTTC. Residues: CASSSGGNGPGANVLTF.

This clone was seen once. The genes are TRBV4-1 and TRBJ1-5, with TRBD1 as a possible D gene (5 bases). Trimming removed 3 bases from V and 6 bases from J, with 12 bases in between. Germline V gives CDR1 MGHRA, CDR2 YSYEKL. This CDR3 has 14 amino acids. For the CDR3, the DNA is TGCGCCAGCAGCCAGGCGCCAGGGTTTCAGCCCCAGCATTTT. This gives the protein CASSQAPGFQPQHF.

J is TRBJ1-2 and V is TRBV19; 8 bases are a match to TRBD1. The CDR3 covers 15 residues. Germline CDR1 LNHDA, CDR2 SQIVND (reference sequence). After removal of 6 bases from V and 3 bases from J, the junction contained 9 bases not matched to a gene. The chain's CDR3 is CASRGQGTGDYGYTF. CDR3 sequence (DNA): TGTGCCAGTAGAGGACAGGGTACGGGTGACTATGGCTACACCTTC.

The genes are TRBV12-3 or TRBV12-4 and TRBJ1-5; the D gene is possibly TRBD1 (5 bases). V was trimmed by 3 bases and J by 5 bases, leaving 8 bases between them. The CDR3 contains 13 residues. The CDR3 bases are TGTGCCAGCAGTTTGTGGGGCTATCAGCCCCAGCATTTT. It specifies CASSLWGYQPQHF.

CDR3 loop: CASSSGPTSGGLTDTQYF. The CDR3 DNA is TGTGCCAGCTCATCAGGGCCGACTAGCGGGGGGCTCACAGATACGCAGTATTTT. This chain joins TRBV18 and TRBJ2-3; 13 nucleotides line up with TRBD2. V trimming: 5 bases; J trimming: 2 bases; junction bases outside the gene matches: 10. The CDR3 consists of 18 residues. Looked up from germline, CDR1 is KGHSH and CDR2 is LQKENI.

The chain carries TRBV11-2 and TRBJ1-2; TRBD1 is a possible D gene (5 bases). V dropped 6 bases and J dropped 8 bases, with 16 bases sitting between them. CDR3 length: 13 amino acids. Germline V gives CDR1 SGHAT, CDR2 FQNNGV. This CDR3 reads CASRPTRAGGYTF. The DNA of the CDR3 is TGTGCCAGCAGACCGACCAGGGCTGGGGGCTACACCTTC.

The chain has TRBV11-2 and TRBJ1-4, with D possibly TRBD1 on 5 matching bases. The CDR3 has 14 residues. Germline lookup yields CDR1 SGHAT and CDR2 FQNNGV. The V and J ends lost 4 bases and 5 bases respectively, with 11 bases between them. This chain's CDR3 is CASSSRGGNEKLFF. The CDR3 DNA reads TGTGCCAGCAGCTCGCGGGGCGGAAATGAAAAACTGTTTTTT.

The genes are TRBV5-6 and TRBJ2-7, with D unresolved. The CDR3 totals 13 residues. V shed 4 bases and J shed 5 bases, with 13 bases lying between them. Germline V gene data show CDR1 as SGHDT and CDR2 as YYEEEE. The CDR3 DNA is TGTGCCAGCAGCGTTCTAGGTTTTAACGAGCAGTACTTC. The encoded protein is CASSVLGFNEQYF.

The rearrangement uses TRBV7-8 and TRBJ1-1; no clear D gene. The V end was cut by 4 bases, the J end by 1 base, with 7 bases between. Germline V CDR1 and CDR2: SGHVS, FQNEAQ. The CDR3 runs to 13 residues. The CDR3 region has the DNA TGTGCCAGCAGCTCCAGAACGAACACTGAAGCTTTCTTT. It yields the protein CASSSRTNTEAFF.

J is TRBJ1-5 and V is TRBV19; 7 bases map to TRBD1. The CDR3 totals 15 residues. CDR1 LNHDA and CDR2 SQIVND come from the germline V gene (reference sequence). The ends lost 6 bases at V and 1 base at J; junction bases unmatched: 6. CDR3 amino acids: CASRPTGQSNQPQHF. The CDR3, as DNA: TGTGCCAGTAGACCAACGGGACAGAGCAATCAGCCCCAGCATTTT.